This record concerns one T cell receptor (beta chain) sequence. No antigen is known for it. No base quality information exists; no much larger clone differs at one position. The library was produced with the immunoSEQ multiplex PCR assay. The table comes from immuneACCESS by way of TCRdb, which keeps in-frame sequences with V and J called. Part of the clones is missing from these tables; in studies checked, under half for an unresolved V gene and the rest for unknown reasons. This sample comprises over 80,000 clones, more than 75% of them detected only once. 1.5% to 2% of the sample goes to the ten largest clones. This record comes from a study of control samples from healthy donors and cancer patients (dated by TCRdb to the early 2020s). CDR1 is given as SGHAT and CDR2 as FQNNGV, both from the germline V gene. Trimming removed 5 bases from V and 9 bases from J, leaving 20 bases between the germline ends. From cysteine to phenylalanine, the CDR3 is 15 amino acids long. Solely the CDR3 DNA is kept, with 45 bases framed from the first base.

The clonotype comes from a man between 60 and 75 years old in good health. This chain is built from TRBV11-2 and TRBJ2-1; a weak D assignment points to TRBD1 (5 bases agree). Input material: blood. In nucleotide form, the sequence is TGTGCCAGCAGCGGGGTTTGGGCAGGGCGAGCTGAGCAGTTCTTC. It encodes CASSGVWAGRAEQFF.